This T cell receptor (beta chain) was recorded in a study of immune evolution from preneoplasia to lung adenocarcinoma. General observations from the study: Compared with EGFR-mutant or double wild-type lesions, KRAS-mutant nodules were more clonal.

Some clones are missing from TCRdb's copy, which holds only in-frame ones; the method was immunoSEQ multiplex PCR. The sample lists several thousand clones; around 85% were seen once. For this clone: Its target is unknown.

Macro-dissection enriched premalignant or tumor cells before nucleic acid extraction. Specimen: FFPE invasive lung adenocarcinoma tissue. This TCR was recovered from a person aged 50 or older with lung adenocarcinoma.

The chain's CDR3 is CASSLAQGAPTGELFF. The CDR3 region has the DNA TGTGCCAGCAGCCTAGCACAGGGGGCGCCCACCGGGGAGCTGTTTTTT. V and J are TRBV4-2 and TRBJ2-2; 9 bases fit TRBD1. There are 16 residues in the CDR3. V shed 4 bases, J shed 4 bases, and the junction held 7 bases outside the gene matches. In germline, CDR1 is LGHNA, CDR2 YNFKEQ.